This T cell receptor beta chain is drawn from a study of T cell responses to AZD1222 COVID-19 vaccine. Only in-frame clones appear in the TCRdb table, and some are missing; sequencing was by immunoSEQ multiplex PCR. The sample lists roughly 110,000 clones, approximately 90% occurring once. Germline CDR1 is SGHTA and CDR2 is FQGNSA. CDR3 size: 15 residues. Trimming took 3 bases from V and 4 from J; bases not matched to a gene: 4. This TCR was sampled from an adult in good health. The sequences come from peripheral blood, collected on day 0 of AZD1222 vaccination. The V and J genes are TRBV7-2 and TRBJ1-2, with 11 nucleotides matching TRBD1. The CDR3 DNA reads TGTGCCAGCAGCTTTGGACAGGGGGCTGGCTATGGCTACACCTTC. Protein sequence: CASSFGQGAGYGYTF.